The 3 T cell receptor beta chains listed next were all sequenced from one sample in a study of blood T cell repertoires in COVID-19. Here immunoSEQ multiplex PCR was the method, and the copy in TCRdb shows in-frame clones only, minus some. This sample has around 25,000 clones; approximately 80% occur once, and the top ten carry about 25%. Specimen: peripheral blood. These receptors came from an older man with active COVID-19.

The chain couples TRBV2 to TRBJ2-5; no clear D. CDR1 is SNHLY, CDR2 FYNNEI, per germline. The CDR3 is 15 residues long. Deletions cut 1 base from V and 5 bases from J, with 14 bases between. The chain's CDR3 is CASSEVRPLGETQYF. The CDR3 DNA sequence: TGTGCCAGCAGTGAAGTAAGGCCCCTCGGGGAGACCCAGTACTTC.

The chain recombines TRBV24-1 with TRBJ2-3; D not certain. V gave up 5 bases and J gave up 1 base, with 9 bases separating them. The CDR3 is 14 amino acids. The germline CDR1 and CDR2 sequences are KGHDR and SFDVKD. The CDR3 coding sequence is TGTGCCACCAGTGTTAGTAGTGGCACAGATACGCAGTATTTT. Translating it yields CATSVSSGTDTQYF.

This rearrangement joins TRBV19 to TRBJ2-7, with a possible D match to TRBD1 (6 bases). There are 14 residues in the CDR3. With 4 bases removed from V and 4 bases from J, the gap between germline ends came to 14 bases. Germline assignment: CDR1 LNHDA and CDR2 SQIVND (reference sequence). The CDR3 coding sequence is TGTGCCAGTAGTACCACATTCCAGGGGTACGAGCAGTACTTC. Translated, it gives CASSTTFQGYEQYF.